The 32 T cell receptor beta chains listed next were all sequenced from one sample in a study of blood T cell repertoires in COVID-19. The assay was immunoSEQ multiplex PCR, and TCRdb's table has in-frame clones only and misses some. The sample includes roughly 200,000 clones, approximately 81% seen only once; the top ten take roughly 5%. The sequenced sample consisted of peripheral blood. The receptors were gathered from a woman at least 80 years old with acute or convalescent COVID-19.

The rearrangement links TRBV7-8 to TRBJ1-5; the match to TRBD1 covers 8 bases. CDR3 size: 15 residues. Germline V gene lookup returns CDR1 SGHVS and CDR2 FQNEAQ. Trimming cost V 6 bases and J 5 bases; bases outside gene matches: 9. The CDR3 reads CASSLDRAFYQPQHF. In DNA form, the CDR3 reads TGTGCCAGCAGTTTGGACAGGGCCTTTTATCAGCCCCAGCATTTT.

This rearrangement joins TRBV28 to TRBJ2-1; the match to TRBD2 covers 14 bases. Germline CDR1 is MDHEN and CDR2 is SYDVKM. This CDR3 contains 19 residues. Trimming removed 3 bases from V and 10 bases from J; junction bases left unmatched: 17. The CDR3 coding sequence is TGTGCCAGCAGTTTTTTTACTCTCGTAGGGACTAGCGGGAGTGGAGAGCAGTTCTTC. Amino acid sequence: CASSFFTLVGTSGSGEQFF.

This clone was found a few times. V is TRBV10-3 and J is TRBJ1-1; D is undetermined. This CDR3 has 19 amino acids. CDR1 and CDR2 (germline): ENHRY, SYGVKD. Trimming cost V 3 bases and J 5 bases, with 28 bases left between them. The CDR3: CAISDPLRKGSPRRTEAFF. CDR3 coding DNA: TGTGCCATCAGTGACCCCCTAAGAAAAGGGAGTCCCAGGCGGACTGAAGCTTTCTTT.

This clone was found a few times. The J gene is TRBJ2-2, the V gene TRBV2, with D possibly being TRBD2 (6 bases). The germline V gene has CDR1 SNHLY and CDR2 FYNNEI. The CDR3 covers 16 residues. Deletions cut 6 bases from V and 0 bases from J, with 14 bases between. The CDR3 sequence: CASSGGSGPNTGELFF. The CDR3 DNA reads TGTGCCAGCAGCGGTGGTAGCGGTCCGAACACCGGGGAGCTGTTTTTT.

In this sample, this clone turned up once. The chain uses TRBV6-5 and TRBJ1-1; 7 positions agree with TRBD1. The trim removed 6 bases at V and 0 bases at J, leaving 7 bases unmatched. The germline gives CDR1 MNHEY, CDR2 SVGAGI. The CDR3 contains 15 residues. The CDR3 nucleotides read TGTGCCAGCAGACCCCCGACAGGGTTGAACACTGAAGCTTTCTTT. It translates to CASRPPTGLNTEAFF.

The rearrangement links TRBV19 to TRBJ2-2, with D possibly TRBD1 on 5 matching bases. V gave up 8 bases and J gave up 2 bases, with 24 bases separating them. CDR3 length: 18 residues. Looked up from germline, CDR1 is LNHDA and CDR2 is SQIVND (reference sequence). This CDR3 is CASFYQGFLQHNTGELFF. For the CDR3, the DNA is TGTGCCAGTTTCTATCAGGGCTTTTTACAGCACAACACCGGGGAGCTGTTTTTT.

V gene TRBV10-3 combines with J gene TRBJ1-3; TRBD1 agrees at 11 bases. V gave up 8 bases and J gave up 0 bases; unmatched junction bases: 3. The length of the CDR3 is 15 residues. Germline V gene lookup returns CDR1 ENHRY and CDR2 SYGVKD. CDR3 amino acids: CAIGTGGDSGNTIYF. The CDR3 bases are TGTGCCATCGGGACAGGGGGAGACTCTGGAAACACCATATATTTT.

The chain joins TRBV10-3 to TRBJ2-7; 10 bases are shared with TRBD2. This CDR3 region has 14 residues. The germline V gene encodes CDR1 ENHRY and CDR2 SYGVKD. Losses at the gene ends were 10 bases for V and 1 base for J; bases not matched to a gene: 7. In DNA form, the CDR3 reads TGTGCCACCAAGGGACTAGCGATGTCCTACGAGCAGTACTTC. Its protein is CATKGLAMSYEQYF.

V gene TRBV19 combines with J gene TRBJ2-5, with D tentatively TRBD2 (5 bases). In germline, CDR1 is LNHDA, CDR2 SQIVND (reference sequence). V lost 6 bases and J lost 4, with 18 bases in between. The CDR3 is 15 amino acids. The CDR3 DNA reads TGTGCCAGTAGACCCCTTGGAGGACGGCGAGAGACCCAGTACTTC. This translates into CASRPLGGRRETQYF.

This chain connects TRBV5-1 to TRBJ2-1; D is possibly TRBD1 (5 bases). Trimming took 0 bases from V and 7 from J, leaving 11 bases between them. Germline values: CDR1 SGHRS, CDR2 YFSETQ. The CDR3 covers 14 residues. The chain's CDR3 is CASSLDQGPNEQFF. CDR3 DNA: TGCGCCAGCAGCTTGGATCAGGGCCCAAATGAGCAGTTCTTC. Full variable domain (missing parts from reference TRBV5-1 and TRBJ2-1): KAGVTQTPRYLIKTRGQQVTLSCSPISGHRSVSWYQQTPGQGLQFLFEYFSETQRNKGNFPGRFSGRQFSNSRSEMNVSTLELGDSALYLCASSLDQGPNEQFFGPGTRLTVL.

The chain is built from TRBV7-2 and TRBJ2-7, with 9 bases lining up with TRBD1. This CDR3 is built from 15 residues. V dropped 4 bases and J dropped 4; count of bases not matched to a gene: 8. Per germline, CDR1 SGHTA and CDR2 FQGNSA. The CDR3 DNA reads TGTGCCAGCAGCTCGATGCGGGGACAGGGTTACGAGCAGTACTTC. Translated, it gives CASSSMRGQGYEQYF. Combining the CDR3 with reference TRBV7-2 and TRBJ2-7 gives the whole variable domain GAGVSQSPSNKVTEKGKDVELRCDPISGHTALYWYRQSLGQGLEFLIYFQGNSAPDKSGLPSDRFSAERTGGSVSTLTIQRTQQEDSAVYLCASSSMRGQGYEQYFGPGTRLTVT.

J is TRBJ2-7 and V is TRBV29-1; D is possibly TRBD1 (6 bases). V was cut by 1 base and J by 0 bases, with 10 bases left in between. This CDR3 region has 14 residues. The V gene's germline CDR1 is SQVTM and CDR2 ANQGSEA. The CDR3 DNA is TGCAGCGTTGAAGTAACAGGGAGCTCCTACGAGCAGTACTTC. It is translated as CSVEVTGSSYEQYF.

The chain uses TRBV12-3 or TRBV12-4 and TRBJ2-7; the match to TRBD2 covers 10 bases. The CDR3 is made up of 12 amino acids. The V and J ends lost 6 bases and 6 bases, in that order; junction bases with no gene match: 2. CDR3 sequence (DNA): TGTGCCAGCAGGTGGACTAGCGGCGAGCAGTACTTC. As protein: CASRWTSGEQYF.

The chain is built from TRBV5-4 and TRBJ1-1; 8 bases align to TRBD1. The CDR3 loop spans 15 amino acids. CDR1 SGHNT and CDR2 YYREEE come from the germline V gene (reference sequence). Unmatched junction bases numbered 14, after V lost 9 bases and J lost 4 bases. CDR3 loop: CATLAILTGGTEAFF. The CDR3 bases are TGTGCCACCCTGGCGATACTAACAGGGGGCACTGAAGCTTTCTTT.

The chain recombines TRBV2 with TRBJ1-5; D not certain. The germline V and J ends were trimmed by 3 bases and 4 bases, with 7 bases remaining between them. Germline CDR1 reads SNHLY; CDR2 reads FYNNEI. The CDR3 runs 13 residues. The CDR3, as DNA: TGTGCCAGCAGTGACCTCCAGAATCAGCCCCAGCATTTT. It specifies CASSDLQNQPQHF.

The V call is TRBV5-4, the J call TRBJ2-1; TRBD2 agrees at 7 bases. CDR1 SGHNT and CDR2 YYREEE come from the germline V gene (reference sequence). The CDR3 totals 14 residues. V shed 4 bases and J 7 bases; nucleotides not matched to a gene: 8. The CDR3 region has the DNA TGTGCCAGCAGCCCCCAACTAGCGCCGAATGAGCAGTTCTTC. Translated, it gives CASSPQLAPNEQFF.

This rearrangement joins TRBV14 to TRBJ1-2; 8 positions agree with TRBD1. The CDR3 covers 14 residues. Germline V gene lookup returns CDR1 SGHDN and CDR2 FVKESK. Losses at the gene ends were 1 base for V and 8 bases for J; bases not matched to a gene: 6. The CDR3 is CASSQVHGTGGYTF. In DNA, the CDR3 is TGTGCCAGCAGCCAAGTTCACGGGACAGGCGGCTACACCTTC.

The rearrangement joins TRBV7-2 to TRBJ1-1; D gene unclear. This CDR3 has 14 residues. Germline CDR1 reads SGHTA; CDR2 reads FQGNSA. Trimming removed 1 base at V and 0 bases at J, with 6 bases between. This CDR3 is CASSLVWLNTEAFF. CDR3 DNA sequence: TGTGCCAGCAGCTTAGTTTGGCTGAACACTGAAGCTTTCTTT.

The rearrangement uses TRBV7-2 and TRBJ2-3; 8 nucleotides line up with TRBD1. Per germline, CDR1 SGHTA and CDR2 FQGNSA. This CDR3 is 15 amino acids long. The V gene end was trimmed by 7 bases and the J gene end by 10 bases; junction bases not matched to a gene: 16. CDR3 residues: CASNLRRTPQGAQYF. The CDR3 region has the DNA TGTGCCAGCAACCTCAGGAGAACGCCACAGGGGGCGCAGTATTTT.

V gene TRBV3-1 (or the pseudogene TRBV3-2) combines with J gene TRBJ1-1; no reliable D call. Germline V gene data show CDR1 as LGHDT and CDR2 as YNNKEL (reference sequence). The CDR3 has 14 residues. V dropped 0 bases and J dropped 9 bases, with 14 bases sitting between them. CDR3: CASSQDEGPPQAFF. The CDR3 DNA reads as TGTGCCAGCAGCCAAGATGAGGGTCCCCCGCAAGCTTTCTTT.

The gene calls are TRBV6-5 and TRBJ2-3, with 10 bases matching TRBD2. V lost 0 bases and J lost 6; bases outside the gene matches: 6. This CDR3 spans 16 amino acids. Germline V CDR1 and CDR2: MNHEY, SVGAGI. As DNA, the CDR3 is TGTGCCAGCAGTTACTCCTGGGCTAGCGGGAGTGATACGCAGTATTTT. Protein: CASSYSWASGSDTQYF.

The V and J genes are TRBV9 and TRBJ2-5; 8 positions match TRBD1. Unmatched junction bases numbered 9, after V lost 0 bases and J lost 5 bases. This CDR3 is 16 amino acids long. CDR1 SGDLS and CDR2 YYNGEE come from the germline V gene. CDR3 nucleotide sequence: TGTGCCAGCAGCGTAGGTCCGACAGGGGTGGGCGAGACCCAGTACTTC. This encodes CASSVGPTGVGETQYF.

The chain has TRBV25-1 and TRBJ2-7; 7 bases are shared with TRBD2. The CDR3 has 13 amino acids. With 2 bases clipped from V and 6 bases from J, the junction kept 4 bases outside the gene matches. Germline values: CDR1 MGHDK, CDR2 SYGVNS. CDR3 sequence (DNA): TGTGCCAGCAGTGAAGGGGCGGGAGTCGAGCAGTACTTC. Its protein product is CASSEGAGVEQYF.

V usage is TRBV7-2 and J usage is TRBJ2-7, with 10 bases fitting TRBD1. V shed 5 bases, J shed 3 bases, and the junction held 7 bases outside the gene matches. Germline CDR1 and CDR2: SGHTA and FQGNSA. This CDR3 comprises 15 residues. CDR3 in amino acids: CASSRDRGPYYEQYF. The CDR3 DNA sequence: TGTGCCAGCAGCCGTGACAGGGGGCCTTACTACGAGCAGTACTTC. Supplemented by reference TRBV7-2 and TRBJ2-7, the full variable domain reads GAGVSQSPSNKVTEKGKDVELRCDPISGHTALYWYRQSLGQGLEFLIYFQGNSAPDKSGLPSDRFSAERTGGSVSTLTIQRTQQEDSAVYLCASSRDRGPYYEQYFGPGTRLTVT.

The chain combines TRBV2 with TRBJ2-5; the match to TRBD1 covers 9 bases. CDR1 and CDR2 (germline): SNHLY, FYNNEI. The CDR3 consists of 13 residues. V dropped 6 bases and J dropped 6; count of bases not matched to a gene: 5. The CDR3 sequence: CASRQDRGKTQYF. CDR3 nucleotide sequence: TGTGCCAGCAGACAGGACAGGGGAAAGACCCAGTACTTC.

This chain links TRBV30 with TRBJ1-1; D might be TRBD1 (5 bases). Trimming cost V 2 bases and J 5 bases, with 21 bases left between them. The CDR3 extends over 16 amino acids. The germline CDR1 and CDR2 sequences are GTSNPN and SVGIG (reference sequence). The CDR3 loop is CAWSPGRTGGNTEAFF. The CDR3, as DNA: TGTGCCTGGAGTCCTGGAAGGACGGGGGGTAATACTGAAGCTTTCTTT.

The rearrangement uses TRBV19 and TRBJ2-1; possibly TRBD1 for D (9 bases). Looked up from germline, CDR1 is LNHDA and CDR2 is SQIVND (reference sequence). Trimming took off 8 bases at V and 7 bases at J, with 33 bases between the two ends. This CDR3 contains 19 residues. This CDR3 reads CASSDGDRVTSGRRNEQFF. For the CDR3, the DNA is TGTGCCAGTTCCGATGGGGACAGGGTAACAAGCGGGAGACGAAATGAGCAGTTCTTC.

The chain couples TRBV11-3 to TRBJ2-2, with TRBD2 as a possible D gene (7 bases). The CDR3 length is 16 residues. The V gene lost 5 bases and the J gene lost 0 bases, with 13 bases spanning the gap. Germline lookup yields CDR1 SGHNT and CDR2 YENEEA. CDR3 DNA sequence: TGTGCCAGCAGCCGACGCGGGGGCCCGAACACCGGGGAGCTGTTTTTT. Its protein is CASSRRGGPNTGELFF. Full variable domain (rest looked up from reference TRBV11-3 and TRBJ2-2): EAGVVQSPRYKIIEKKQPVAFWCNPISGHNTLYWYLQNLGQGPELLIRYENEEAVDDSQLPKDRFSAERLKGVDSTLKIQPAELGDSAVYLCASSRRGGPNTGELFFGEGSRLTVL.

This chain uses TRBV28 with TRBJ1-2; TRBD1 is a possible D gene (6 bases). The CDR3 contains 14 residues. Trimming pared 2 bases from V and 7 bases from J, leaving 14 bases between. CDR1 MDHEN and CDR2 SYDVKM come from the germline V gene. The CDR3 region has the DNA TGTGCCAGCAGTTTAGGCCAGGGGCCCCTTGGCTACACCTTC. Translation gives CASSLGQGPLGYTF.

The V and J genes are TRBV11-2 and TRBJ2-5, with D possibly TRBD2 on 5 matching bases. CDR1 SGHAT and CDR2 FQNNGV come from the germline V gene. V was clipped by 2 bases and J by 4 bases, with 11 bases between them. The CDR3 totals 14 residues. The CDR3 loop reads CASSLSPRGETQYF. The CDR3 region has the DNA TGTGCCAGCAGCTTATCACCCCGGGGAGAGACCCAGTACTTC.

The V and J genes are TRBV2 and TRBJ2-2; D remains ambiguous. V was clipped by 4 bases and J by 2 bases, with 5 bases between them. Germline V lookup: CDR1 SNHLY, CDR2 FYNNEI. CDR3 length equals 13 residues. The CDR3 DNA reads as TGTGCCAGCAGTGGACAAAACACCGGGGAGCTGTTTTTT. This sequence encodes CASSGQNTGELFF.

The sample holds a few counts of this clone. The chain carries TRBV9 and TRBJ1-2; 7 bases fit TRBD1. J lost 8 bases, V lost 0 bases, and 10 bases had no gene match. Germline V gene data show CDR1 as SGDLS and CDR2 as YYNGEE. The CDR3 has 15 residues. CDR3: CASSVAYGGGRGYTF. The CDR3 bases are TGTGCCAGCAGCGTAGCTTATGGAGGGGGCAGGGGCTACACCTTC. Drawing the rest from reference TRBV9 and TRBJ1-2, the complete variable domain is DSGVTQTPKHLITATGQRVTLRCSPRSGDLSVYWYQQSLDQGLQFLIQYYNGEERAKGNILERFSAQQFPDLHSELNLSSLELGDSALYFCASSVAYGGGRGYTFGSGTRLTVV.